This TCR beta chain was retrieved from a study of beta chain features in type 1 diabetes. General observations from the study: Type 1 diabetes patients showed a moderate but significant shortening of TCRB CDR3s in all four CD4+ subsets.

The whole isolated RNA underwent reverse transcription, so sequencing captured expressed TCRB transcripts. Each sample of naive, central memory or regulatory T cells had, on average, about 3.57 million reads. TCRdb's table, derived via immunoSEQ multiplex PCR, lists solely in-frame clones and lacks some. The table lists under 850,000 clones, around an eighth of them singletons. As regards this clone: No antigen is known for it.

Per germline, CDR1 SQVTM and CDR2 ANQGSEA. V was cut by 0 bases and J by 7 bases, with 16 bases left in between. The CDR3 length is 14 residues. V gene TRBV29-1 combines with J gene TRBJ2-7; D uncertain. This TCR came from a man aged 18-30 years with type 1 diabetes. The specimen was naive CD4+ T cells from blood. CDR3 residues: CSVEEVGKGFEQYF. CDR3 bases: TGCAGCGTTGAAGAAGTTGGTAAGGGTTTTGAGCAGTACTTC.